The 3 T cell receptor beta chains below all came from one sample that was sequenced in a study of T cell changes during pregnancy in multiple sclerosis. Profiling relied on immunoSEQ multiplex PCR, and the TCRdb table lists in-frame clones only, not all of them. This sample yields 55,000 to 70,000 clones, of which under 95% are seen a single time; approximately 1.5% belongs to the top ten. The sample here was peripheral blood, taken in the third trimester of pregnancy. These receptors originate from a female donor in good health, enrolled as a control in a pregnancy study.

The genes are TRBV28 and TRBJ1-6; 7 nucleotides agree with TRBD1. J was trimmed by 0 bases and V by 5 bases; bases with no gene match: 10. The CDR3 spans 18 residues. Germline-derived CDR1 and CDR2 are MDHEN and SYDVKM. CDR3 protein: CASSGPGQADSYNSPLHF. The CDR3 DNA reads as TGTGCCAGCAGTGGGCCCGGACAGGCCGACTCCTATAATTCACCCCTCCACTTT.

This chain joins TRBV29-1 and TRBJ2-1; TRBD1 matches 7 bases. CDR3 length: 13 residues. Germline CDR1 SQVTM, CDR2 ANQGSEA. V lost 5 bases to trimming and J lost 6 bases; unmatched junction nucleotides: 7. The CDR3 bases are TGCAGCGTTACACACAGGGGCGGCAATGAGCAGTTCTTC. Protein product: CSVTHRGGNEQFF.

The count of this clone is one. This chain uses TRBV27 with TRBJ2-1; 8 bases match TRBD2. Germline V gives CDR1 MNHEY, CDR2 SMNVEV (reference sequence). CDR3 length: 16 residues. V was pared by 1 base and J by 10 bases, with 12 bases of the junction left unmatched. The CDR3 region is CASSLLIAGSFVEQFF. CDR3 DNA: TGTGCCAGCAGTTTATTAATAGCGGGGTCCTTCGTCGAGCAGTTCTTC.